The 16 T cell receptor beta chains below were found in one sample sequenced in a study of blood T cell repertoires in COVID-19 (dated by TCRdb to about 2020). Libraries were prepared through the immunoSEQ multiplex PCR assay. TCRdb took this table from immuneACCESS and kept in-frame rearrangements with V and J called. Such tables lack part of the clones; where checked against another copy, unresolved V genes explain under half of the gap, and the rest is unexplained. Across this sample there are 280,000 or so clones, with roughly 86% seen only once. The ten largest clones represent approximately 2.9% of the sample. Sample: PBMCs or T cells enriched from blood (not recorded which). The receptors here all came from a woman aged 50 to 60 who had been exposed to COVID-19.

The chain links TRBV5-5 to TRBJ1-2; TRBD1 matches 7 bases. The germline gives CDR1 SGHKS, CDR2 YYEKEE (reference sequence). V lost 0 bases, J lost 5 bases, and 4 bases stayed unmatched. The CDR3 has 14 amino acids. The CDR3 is CASSLGTGAYGYTF. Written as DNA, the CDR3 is TGTGCCAGCAGCTTGGGGACAGGAGCATATGGCTACACCTTC.

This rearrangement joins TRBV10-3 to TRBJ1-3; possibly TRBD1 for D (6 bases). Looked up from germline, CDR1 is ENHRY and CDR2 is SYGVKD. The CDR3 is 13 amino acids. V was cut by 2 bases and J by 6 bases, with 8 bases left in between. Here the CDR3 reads CAISEGQLNTIYF. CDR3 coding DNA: TGTGCCATCAGTGAGGGACAGTTAAACACCATATATTTT.

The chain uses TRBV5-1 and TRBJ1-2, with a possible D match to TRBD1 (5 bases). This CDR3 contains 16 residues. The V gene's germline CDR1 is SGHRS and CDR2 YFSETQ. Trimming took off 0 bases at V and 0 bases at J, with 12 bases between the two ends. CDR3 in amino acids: CASSLARGTANYGYTF. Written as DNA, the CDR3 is TGCGCCAGCAGCTTGGCACGGGGGACGGCTAACTATGGCTACACCTTC. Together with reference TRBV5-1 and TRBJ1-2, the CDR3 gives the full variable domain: KAGVTQTPRYLIKTRGQQVTLSCSPISGHRSVSWYQQTPGQGLQFLFEYFSETQRNKGNFPGRFSGRQFSNSRSEMNVSTLELGDSALYLCASSLARGTANYGYTFGSGTRLTVV.

This chain's CDR3 is CASSLGQTSTDTQYF. In DNA, the CDR3 is TGTGCCAGCAGCTTGGGACAGACTAGCACAGATACGCAGTATTTT. The rearrangement joins TRBV7-9 to TRBJ2-3, with 7 bases lining up with TRBD1. There are 15 residues in the CDR3. The ends lost 3 bases at V and 0 bases at J; junction bases unmatched: 3. Germline values: CDR1 SEHNR, CDR2 FQNEAQ (reference sequence).

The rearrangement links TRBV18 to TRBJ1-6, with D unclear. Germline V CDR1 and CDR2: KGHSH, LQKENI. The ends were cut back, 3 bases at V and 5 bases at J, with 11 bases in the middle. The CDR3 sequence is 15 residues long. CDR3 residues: CASSPPGGDNSPLHF. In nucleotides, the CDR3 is TGTGCCAGCTCACCGCCAGGAGGCGATAATTCACCCCTCCACTTT.

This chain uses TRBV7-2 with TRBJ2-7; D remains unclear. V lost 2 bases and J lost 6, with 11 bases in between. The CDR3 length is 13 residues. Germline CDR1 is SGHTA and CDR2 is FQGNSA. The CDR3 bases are TGTGCCAGCAGCTTACGGCAGGCTCGCGAGCAGTACTTC. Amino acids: CASSLRQAREQYF.

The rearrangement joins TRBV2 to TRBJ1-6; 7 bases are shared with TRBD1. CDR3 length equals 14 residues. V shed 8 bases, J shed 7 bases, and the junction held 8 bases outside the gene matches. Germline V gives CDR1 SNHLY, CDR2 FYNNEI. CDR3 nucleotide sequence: TGTGCCAGCGGACAGGAGTATGGGAATTCACCCCTCCACTTT. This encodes CASGQEYGNSPLHF.

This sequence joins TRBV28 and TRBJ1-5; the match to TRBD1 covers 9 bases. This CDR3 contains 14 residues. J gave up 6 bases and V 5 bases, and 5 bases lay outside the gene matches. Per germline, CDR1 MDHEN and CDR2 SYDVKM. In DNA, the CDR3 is TGTGCCAGCAGTCCTACAGGGGGCGGTCAGCCCCAGCATTTT. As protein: CASSPTGGGQPQHF.

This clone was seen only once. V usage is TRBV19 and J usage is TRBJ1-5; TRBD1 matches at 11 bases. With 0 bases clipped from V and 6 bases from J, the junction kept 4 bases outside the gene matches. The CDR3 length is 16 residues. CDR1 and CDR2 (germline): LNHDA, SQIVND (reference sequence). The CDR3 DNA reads TGTGCCAGTAGTATAGATGTGGGACAGGGGGGTCAGCCCCAGCATTTT. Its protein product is CASSIDVGQGGQPQHF.

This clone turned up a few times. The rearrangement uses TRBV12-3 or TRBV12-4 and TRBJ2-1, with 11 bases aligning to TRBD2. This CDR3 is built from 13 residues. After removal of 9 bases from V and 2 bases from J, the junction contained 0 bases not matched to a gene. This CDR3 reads CASSGGAYNEQFF. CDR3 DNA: TGTGCCAGTAGCGGGGGGGCCTACAATGAGCAGTTCTTC.

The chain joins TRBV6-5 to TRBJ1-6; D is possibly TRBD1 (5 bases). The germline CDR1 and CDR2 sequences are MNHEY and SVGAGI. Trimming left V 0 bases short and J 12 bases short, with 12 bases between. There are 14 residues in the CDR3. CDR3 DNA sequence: TGTGCCAGCAGTTACTCGATTTCCGGGGGACCCCTCCACTTT. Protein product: CASSYSISGGPLHF.

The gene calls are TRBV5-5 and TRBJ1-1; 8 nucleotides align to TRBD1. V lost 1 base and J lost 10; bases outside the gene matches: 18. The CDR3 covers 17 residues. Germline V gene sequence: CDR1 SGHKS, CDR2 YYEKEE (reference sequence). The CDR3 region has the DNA TGTGCCAGCAGCTTGCGGGGAGAGACAGGGGTAACATCCGGAGCTTTCTTT. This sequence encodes CASSLRGETGVTSGAFF.

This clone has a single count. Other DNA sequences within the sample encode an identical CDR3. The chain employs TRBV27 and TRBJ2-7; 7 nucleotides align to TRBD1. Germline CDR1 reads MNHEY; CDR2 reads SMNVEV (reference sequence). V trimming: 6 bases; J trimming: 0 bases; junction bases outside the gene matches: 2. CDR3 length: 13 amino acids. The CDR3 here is CASRRTGSYEQYF. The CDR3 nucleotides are TGTGCCAGCAGGCGGACAGGCTCCTACGAGCAGTACTTC.

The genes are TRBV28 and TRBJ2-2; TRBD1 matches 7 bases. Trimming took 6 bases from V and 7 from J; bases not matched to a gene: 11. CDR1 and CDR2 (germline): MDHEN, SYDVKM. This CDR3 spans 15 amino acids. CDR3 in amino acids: CASRPRDSLGGELFF. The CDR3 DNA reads TGTGCCAGCAGACCTAGGGACAGCTTGGGCGGGGAGCTGTTTTTT. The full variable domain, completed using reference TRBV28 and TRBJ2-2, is DVKVTQSSRYLVKRTGEKVFLECVQDMDHENMFWYRQDPGLGLRLIYFSYDVKMKEKGDIPEGYSVSREKKERFSLILESASTNQTSMYLCASRPRDSLGGELFFGEGSRLTVL.

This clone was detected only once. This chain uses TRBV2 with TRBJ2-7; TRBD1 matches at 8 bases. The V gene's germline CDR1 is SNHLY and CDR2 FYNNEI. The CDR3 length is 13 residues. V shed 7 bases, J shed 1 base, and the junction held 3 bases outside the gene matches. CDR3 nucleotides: TGTGCCAGCATCAGGGGGCGATCCTACGAGCAGTACTTC. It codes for CASIRGRSYEQYF.

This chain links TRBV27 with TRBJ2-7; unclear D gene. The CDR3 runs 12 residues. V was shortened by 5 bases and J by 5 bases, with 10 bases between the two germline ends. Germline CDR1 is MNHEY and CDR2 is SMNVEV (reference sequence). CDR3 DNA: TGTGCCAGCAGTCCATCATCCAACGAGCAGTACTTC. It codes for CASSPSSNEQYF.